Listed below are T cell receptor beta chains from one sample, sequenced in a study of Ad26.COV2.S vaccination and SARS-CoV-2 variants. Assay used: immunoSEQ multiplex PCR; TCRdb lists only in-frame clones, some missing. This table has 450,000 to 550,000 clones, roughly 89% appearing once. Sequenced here: peripheral blood, sampled in a trial of Ad26.COV2.S vaccine versus placebo. Receptors originate from a person between 18 and 60 years old who received the Ad26.COV2.S COVID-19 vaccine or a placebo. Both conserved end residues are part of each CDR3. D genes are given only for firm matches. Rows give clone size only sometimes, using once, few, many, or a class for an expanded clone.

J | D | V | size | CDR3 | DNA
TRBJ2-4 | TRBD2 | TRBV19 | . | CASASTSGLRAKNIQYF | TGTGCCAGTGCTTCGACTAGCGGGCTTCGAGCCAAAAACATTCAGTACTTC
TRBJ1-1 | TRBD1 | TRBV5-1 | . | CASSRDRGTEAFF | TGCGCCAGCAGCAGGGACAGGGGAACTGAAGCTTTCTTT
TRBJ2-1 | . | TRBV7-9 | once | CASSPKGSSYNEQFF | TGTGCCAGCAGCCCGAAGGGAAGCTCCTACAATGAGCAGTTCTTC
TRBJ2-3 | . | TRBV4-1 | . | CASSQVRQSWADTQYF | TGCGCCAGCAGCCAAGTTCGACAGTCATGGGCAGATACGCAGTATTTT
TRBJ2-7 | TRBD1 | TRBV7-2 | . | CASSLVGDSSYEQYF | TGTGCCAGCAGCTTAGTAGGGGACAGTTCCTACGAGCAGTACTTC
TRBJ1-1 | . | TRBV19 | . | CASSGGYTEAFF | TGTGCCAGTAGTGGGGGGTACACTGAAGCTTTCTTT
TRBJ2-2 | . | TRBV4-1 | . | CASRQPGVSGTGELFF | TGCGCCAGCAGACAGCCTGGGGTTTCGGGCACCGGGGAGCTGTTTTTT
TRBJ1-3 | . | TRBV20-1 | . | CSASQGTVLGNTIYF | TGCAGTGCTAGTCAGGGCACAGTGCTTGGAAACACCATATATTTT
TRBJ1-5 | . | TRBV2 | . | CASSEQHNQPQHF | TGTGCCAGCAGTGAACAGCACAATCAGCCCCAGCATTTT
TRBJ2-2 | . | TRBV28 | . | CASNLNTGELFF | TGTGCCAGCAATTTGAACACCGGGGAGCTGTTTTTT
TRBJ1-6 | . | TRBV10-3 | . | CAITGEPNSPLHF | TGTGCCATCACAGGAGAGCCTAATTCACCCCTCCACTTT
TRBJ1-6 | TRBD1 | TRBV7-3 | . | CASSSGGQTSPLHF | TGTGCCAGCAGCTCCGGGGGACAGACTTCACCCCTCCACTTT
TRBJ2-5 | . | TRBV3-1/TRBV3-2 | . | CASSQSHAGETQYF | TGTGCCAGCAGCCAATCTCACGCGGGAGAGACCCAGTACTTC
TRBJ2-7 | . | TRBV6-1 | . | CASSALPPGSTYEQYF | TGTGCCAGCAGTGCCCTCCCCCCGGGCTCTACCTACGAGCAGTACTTC
TRBJ1-4 | TRBD1 | TRBV4-3 | once | CASSQDWDRKLFF | TGCGCCAGCAGCCAAGATTGGGACAGAAAACTGTTTTTT
TRBJ2-2 | TRBD2 | TRBV10-3 | once | CAISFGLAGGTGELFF | TGTGCCATCAGTTTTGGACTAGCGGGAGGAACCGGGGAGCTGTTTTTT
TRBJ2-5 | . | TRBV21-1 | . | CASSNRKGTSGSVGEVETQYF | TGTGCCAGCAGCAACCGAAAGGGGACTAGCGGGAGTGTCGGTGAGGTAGAGACCCAGTACTTC
TRBJ1-4 | . | TRBV4-3 | . | CASSQTPAGRPNEKLFF | TGCGCCAGCAGCCAGACTCCGGCGGGCCGCCCTAATGAAAAACTGTTTTTT
TRBJ2-1 | TRBD2 | TRBV7-3 | . | CASSLTPSGGASVDEQFF | TGTGCCAGCAGCTTAACACCTAGCGGGGGGGCGAGTGTTGATGAGCAGTTCTTC
TRBJ2-5 | . | TRBV5-6 | . | CASSLVGQETQYF | TGTGCCAGCAGCTTGGTGGGACAAGAGACCCAGTACTTC
TRBJ1-2 | TRBD1 | TRBV19 | . | CASKVVSGQGVRGYTF | TGTGCCAGTAAAGTAGTATCGGGACAGGGTGTTAGGGGCTACACCTTC
TRBJ2-1 | . | TRBV13 | . | CASSLVSGNEQFF | TGTGCCAGCAGCTTAGTATCTGGGAATGAGCAGTTCTTC
TRBJ2-3 | TRBD2 | TRBV4-1 | . | CASSQDGRGTDTQYF | TGCGCCAGCAGCCAAGACGGGAGGGGTACAGATACGCAGTATTTT
TRBJ1-1 | TRBD1 | TRBV29-1 | . | CSVEVTGRTEAFF | TGCAGCGTTGAAGTGACAGGGAGGACTGAAGCTTTCTTT
TRBJ1-2 | TRBD1 | TRBV30 | once | CAWSVFWRGQLANYGYTF | TGTGCCTGGAGTGTTTTTTGGCGGGGACAGCTAGCTAACTATGGCTACACCTTC
TRBJ1-6 | TRBD1 | TRBV28 | . | CASSSRPDRVENYNSPLHF | TGTGCCAGCAGTTCCCGGCCTGACAGGGTGGAAAACTATAATTCACCCCTCCACTTT
TRBJ2-5 | . | TRBV6-2/TRBV6-3 | . | CASSWLEETQYF | TGTGCCAGCAGTTGGCTAGAAGAGACCCAGTACTTC
TRBJ2-1 | TRBD1 | TRBV29-1 | . | CSVVGQNSYNEQFF | TGCAGCGTCGTGGGACAGAACTCCTACAATGAGCAGTTCTTC
TRBJ2-1 | . | TRBV7-3 | . | CASARDGLNNEQFF | TGTGCCAGCGCCCGGGACGGATTAAACAATGAGCAGTTCTTC
TRBJ2-1 | . | TRBV4-3 | . | CASSQVAADNEQFF | TGCGCCAGCAGCCAAGTTGCTGCCGACAATGAGCAGTTCTTC
TRBJ2-7 | . | TRBV5-5 | . | CASSLDGPSQYF | TGTGCCAGCAGCTTGGATGGGCCCTCGCAGTACTTC
TRBJ1-5 | . | TRBV4-2 | few | CASSLRGKSQPQHF | TGTGCCAGCAGCCTACGCGGAAAATCTCAGCCCCAGCATTTT
TRBJ2-5 | . | TRBV15 | . | CAARPQYQETQYF | TGTGCCGCGAGGCCCCAGTACCAAGAGACCCAGTACTTC
TRBJ1-3 | TRBD1 | TRBV18 | . | CASSPPTGDSGNTIYF | TGTGCCAGCTCACCACCTACAGGGGACTCTGGAAACACCATATATTTT